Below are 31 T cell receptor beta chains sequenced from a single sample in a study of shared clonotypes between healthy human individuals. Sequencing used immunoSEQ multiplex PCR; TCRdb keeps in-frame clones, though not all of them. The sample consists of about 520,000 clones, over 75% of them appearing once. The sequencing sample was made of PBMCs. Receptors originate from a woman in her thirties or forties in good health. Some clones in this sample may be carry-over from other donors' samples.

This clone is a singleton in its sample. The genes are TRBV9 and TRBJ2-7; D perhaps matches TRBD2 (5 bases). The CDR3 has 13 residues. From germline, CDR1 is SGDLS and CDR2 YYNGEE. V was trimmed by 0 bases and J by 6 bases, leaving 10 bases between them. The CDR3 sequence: CASSVGSGFEQYF. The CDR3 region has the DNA TGTGCCAGCAGCGTAGGGTCGGGATTCGAGCAGTACTTC. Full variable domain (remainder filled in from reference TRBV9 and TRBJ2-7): DSGVTQTPKHLITATGQRVTLRCSPRSGDLSVYWYQQSLDQGLQFLIQYYNGEERAKGNILERFSAQQFPDLHSELNLSSLELGDSALYFCASSVGSGFEQYFGPGTRLTVT.

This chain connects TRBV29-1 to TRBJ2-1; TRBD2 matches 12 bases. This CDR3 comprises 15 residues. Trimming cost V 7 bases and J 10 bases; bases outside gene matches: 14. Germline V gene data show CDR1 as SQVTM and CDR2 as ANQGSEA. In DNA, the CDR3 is TGCAGCGCCGTGGTGACTAGCGGGAGAATAAGGGAGCAGTTCTTC. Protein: CSAVVTSGRIREQFF.

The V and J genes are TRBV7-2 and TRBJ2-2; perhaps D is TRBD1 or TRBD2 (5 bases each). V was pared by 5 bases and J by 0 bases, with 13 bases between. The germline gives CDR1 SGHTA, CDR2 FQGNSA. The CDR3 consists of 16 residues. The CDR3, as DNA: TGTGCCAGCAGCCCGAGGGGCGGAGCGAACACCGGGGAGCTGTTTTTT. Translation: CASSPRGGANTGELFF.

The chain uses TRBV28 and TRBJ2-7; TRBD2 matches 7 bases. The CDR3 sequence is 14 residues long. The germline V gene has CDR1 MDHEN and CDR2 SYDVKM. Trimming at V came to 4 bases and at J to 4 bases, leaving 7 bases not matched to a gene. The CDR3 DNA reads TGTGCCAGCAGTTCCCCAGACGGGGGGTACGAGCAGTACTTC. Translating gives CASSSPDGGYEQYF.

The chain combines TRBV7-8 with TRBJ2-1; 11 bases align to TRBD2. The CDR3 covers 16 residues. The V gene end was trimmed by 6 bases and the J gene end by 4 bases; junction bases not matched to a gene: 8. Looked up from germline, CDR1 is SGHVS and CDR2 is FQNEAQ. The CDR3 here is CASRLTGTSGYNEQFF. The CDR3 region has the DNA TGTGCCAGCAGGCTAACCGGGACTAGCGGTTACAATGAGCAGTTCTTC.

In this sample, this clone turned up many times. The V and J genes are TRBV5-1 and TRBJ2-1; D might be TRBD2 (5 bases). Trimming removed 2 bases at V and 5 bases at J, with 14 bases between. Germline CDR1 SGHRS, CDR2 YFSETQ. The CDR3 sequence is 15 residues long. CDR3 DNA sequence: TGCGCCAGCAGCTTAGAGGGCTTCCAAAACAATGAGCAGTTCTTC. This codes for CASSLEGFQNNEQFF.

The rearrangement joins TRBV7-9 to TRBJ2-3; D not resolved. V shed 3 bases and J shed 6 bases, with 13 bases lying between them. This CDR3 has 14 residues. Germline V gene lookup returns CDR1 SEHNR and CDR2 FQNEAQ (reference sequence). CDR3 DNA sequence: TGTGCCAGCAGCTTGGGATCTCTCCGGGATACGCAGTATTTT. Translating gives CASSLGSLRDTQYF.

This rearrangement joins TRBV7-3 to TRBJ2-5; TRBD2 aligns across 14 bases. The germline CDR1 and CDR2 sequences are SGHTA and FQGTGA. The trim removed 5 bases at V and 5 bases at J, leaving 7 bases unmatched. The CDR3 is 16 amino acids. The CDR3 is CASSLSGTSGSETQYF. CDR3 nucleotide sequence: TGTGCCAGCAGCCTCTCAGGGACTAGCGGGAGCGAGACCCAGTACTTC.

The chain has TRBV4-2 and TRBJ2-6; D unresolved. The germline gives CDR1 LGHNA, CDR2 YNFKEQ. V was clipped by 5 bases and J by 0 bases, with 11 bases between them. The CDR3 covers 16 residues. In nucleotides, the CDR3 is TGTGCCAGCAGCTCTGGTCTCAGCTCTGGGGCCAACGTCCTGACTTTC. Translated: CASSSGLSSGANVLTF.

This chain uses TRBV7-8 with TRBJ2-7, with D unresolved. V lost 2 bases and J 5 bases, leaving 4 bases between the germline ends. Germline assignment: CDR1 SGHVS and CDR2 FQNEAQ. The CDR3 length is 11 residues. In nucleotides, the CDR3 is TGTGCCAGCAGCTTACTGGACGAGCAGTACTTC. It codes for CASSLLDEQYF.

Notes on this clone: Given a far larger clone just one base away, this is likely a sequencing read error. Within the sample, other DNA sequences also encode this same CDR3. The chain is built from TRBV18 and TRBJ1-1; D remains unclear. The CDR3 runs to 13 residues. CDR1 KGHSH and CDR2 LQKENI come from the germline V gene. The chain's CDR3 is CASSLYMWTEAFF. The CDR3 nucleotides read TGTGCCAGCTCATTATACATGTGGACTGAAGCCTTCTTT.

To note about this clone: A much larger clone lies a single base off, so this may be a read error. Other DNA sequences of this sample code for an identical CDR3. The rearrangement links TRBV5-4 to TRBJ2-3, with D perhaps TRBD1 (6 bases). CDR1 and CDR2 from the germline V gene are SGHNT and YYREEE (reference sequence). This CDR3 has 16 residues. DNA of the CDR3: TGCGCCAGCAGCTCGCGGAAACAGGGAGTCACAGATACGCAGTATTTT. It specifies CASSSRKQGVTDTQYF.

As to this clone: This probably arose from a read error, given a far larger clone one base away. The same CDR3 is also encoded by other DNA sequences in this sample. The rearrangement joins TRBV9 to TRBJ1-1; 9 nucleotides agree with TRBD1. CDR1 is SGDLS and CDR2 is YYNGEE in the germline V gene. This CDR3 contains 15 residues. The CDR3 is CASIIQGAVNTEAFF. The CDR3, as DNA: TGTGCCAGCATCATACAGGGGGCTGTGAACACTGAAGCCTTCTTT. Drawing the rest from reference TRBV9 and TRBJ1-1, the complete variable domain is DSGVTQTPKHLITATGQRVTLRCSPRSGDLSVYWYQQSLDQGLQFLIQYYNGEERAKGNILERFSAQQFPDLHSELNLSSLELGDSALYFCASIIQGAVNTEAFFGQGTRLTVV.

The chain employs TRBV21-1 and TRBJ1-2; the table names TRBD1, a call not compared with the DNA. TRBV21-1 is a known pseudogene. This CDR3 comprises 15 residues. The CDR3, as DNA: TGTGCCAGCAGCAATTGGGACAGGGAGCCCTATGGCTACACCTTC. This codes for CASSNWDREPYGYTF.

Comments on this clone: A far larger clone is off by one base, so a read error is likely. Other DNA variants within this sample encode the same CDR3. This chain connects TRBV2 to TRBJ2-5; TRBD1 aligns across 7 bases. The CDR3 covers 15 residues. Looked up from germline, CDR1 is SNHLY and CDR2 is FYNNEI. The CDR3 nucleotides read TGTGCCAGCAGCCCCGAACAGGGGTGGAAAGAGACACAGTACTTC. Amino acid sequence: CASSPEQGWKETQYF.

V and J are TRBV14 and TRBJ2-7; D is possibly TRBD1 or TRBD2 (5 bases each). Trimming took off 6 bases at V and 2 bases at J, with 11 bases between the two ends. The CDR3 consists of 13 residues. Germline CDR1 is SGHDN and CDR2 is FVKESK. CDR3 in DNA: TGTGCCAGCAGTAAGAGGGGCACCTACGAGCAGTACTTC. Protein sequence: CASSKRGTYEQYF.

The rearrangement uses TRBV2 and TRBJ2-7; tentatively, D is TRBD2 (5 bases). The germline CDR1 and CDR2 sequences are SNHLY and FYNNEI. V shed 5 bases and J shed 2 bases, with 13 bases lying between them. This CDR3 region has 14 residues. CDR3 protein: CASSYRGIAYEQYF. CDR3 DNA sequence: TGTGCCAGCAGTTACCGGGGTATCGCCTACGAGCAGTACTTC.

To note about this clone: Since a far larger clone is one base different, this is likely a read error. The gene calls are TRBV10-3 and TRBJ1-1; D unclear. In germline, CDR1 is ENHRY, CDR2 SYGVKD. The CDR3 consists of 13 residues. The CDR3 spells CASSYPISTEAFF. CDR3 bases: TGTGCCAGCAGTTACCCTATCAGCACTGAAGCTTTCTTT.

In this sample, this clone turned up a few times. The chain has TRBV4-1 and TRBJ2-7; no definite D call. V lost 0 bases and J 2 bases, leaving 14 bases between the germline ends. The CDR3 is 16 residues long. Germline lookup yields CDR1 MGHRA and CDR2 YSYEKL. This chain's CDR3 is CASSQEEGQSAYEQYF. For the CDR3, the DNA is TGCGCCAGCAGCCAAGAAGAAGGGCAGTCCGCCTACGAGCAGTACTTC.

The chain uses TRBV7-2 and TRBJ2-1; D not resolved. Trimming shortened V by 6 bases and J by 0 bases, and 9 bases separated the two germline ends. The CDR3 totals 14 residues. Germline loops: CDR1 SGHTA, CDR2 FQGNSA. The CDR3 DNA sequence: TGTGCCAGCAGATTTCAAAGCTCCTACAATGAGCAGTTCTTC. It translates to CASRFQSSYNEQFF.

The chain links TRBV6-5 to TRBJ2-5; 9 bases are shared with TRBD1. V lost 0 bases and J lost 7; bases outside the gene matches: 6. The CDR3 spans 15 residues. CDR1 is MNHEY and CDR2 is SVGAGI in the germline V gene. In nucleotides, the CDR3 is TGTGCCAGCAGTTACTCGGGGACAGGGAGGGGGACCCAGTACTTC. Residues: CASSYSGTGRGTQYF.

CDR3 loop: CASRQGRFEETQYF. The CDR3 nucleotides read TGTGCCAGCAGACAGGGAAGGTTCGAAGAGACCCAGTACTTC. V gene TRBV7-9 combines with J gene TRBJ2-5; perhaps TRBD1 as D (6 bases). V lost 6 bases and J lost 3, with 14 bases in between. From germline, CDR1 is SEHNR and CDR2 FQNEAQ (reference sequence). The CDR3 extends over 14 amino acids.

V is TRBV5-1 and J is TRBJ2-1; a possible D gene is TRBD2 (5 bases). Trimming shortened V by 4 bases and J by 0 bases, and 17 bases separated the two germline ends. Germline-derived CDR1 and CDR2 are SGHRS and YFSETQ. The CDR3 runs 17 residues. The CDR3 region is CASSQERTALSYNEQFF. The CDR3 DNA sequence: TGCGCCAGCAGCCAAGAGCGGACGGCTCTCTCCTACAATGAGCAGTTCTTC.

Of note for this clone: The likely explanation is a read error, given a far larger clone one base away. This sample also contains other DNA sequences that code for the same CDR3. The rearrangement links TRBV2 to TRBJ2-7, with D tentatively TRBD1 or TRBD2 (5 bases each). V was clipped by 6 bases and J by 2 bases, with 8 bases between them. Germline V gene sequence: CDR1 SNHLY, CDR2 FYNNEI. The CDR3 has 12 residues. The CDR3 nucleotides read TGTGCCAGCAGGGGACCAACCTACGAGCAGTACTTC. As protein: CASRGPTYEQYF.

DNA for the CDR3: TGTGCCAGCAGCCAAGAACTAGCGGGAGTCGGGGAGCTGTTTTTT. Residues: CASSQELAGVGELFF. The V and J genes are TRBV14 and TRBJ2-2; TRBD2 matches at 11 bases. The germline gives CDR1 SGHDN, CDR2 FVKESK. With 0 bases clipped from V and 7 bases from J, the junction kept 1 base outside the gene matches. CDR3 length equals 15 residues.

CDR3 region: CASSLAPGLGGEQYF. CDR3 coding DNA: TGCGCCAGCAGCTTGGCCCCCGGACTTGGCGGCGAGCAGTACTTC. This chain uses TRBV5-1 with TRBJ2-5; possibly TRBD2 for D (5 bases). The tail of the sequence fits TRBJ2-7 better, so the J call may be wrong. The germline CDR1 and CDR2 sequences are SGHRS and YFSETQ. This CDR3 is built from 15 residues.

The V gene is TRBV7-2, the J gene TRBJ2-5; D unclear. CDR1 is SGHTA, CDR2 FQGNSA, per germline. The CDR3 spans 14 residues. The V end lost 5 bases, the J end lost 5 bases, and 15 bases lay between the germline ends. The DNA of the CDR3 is TGTGCCAGCAGCCCCTCGGCCACGTCCGAGACCCAGTACTTC. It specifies CASSPSATSETQYF. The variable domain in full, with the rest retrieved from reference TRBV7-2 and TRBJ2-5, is GAGVSQSPSNKVTEKGKDVELRCDPISGHTALYWYRQSLGQGLEFLIYFQGNSAPDKSGLPSDRFSAERTGGSVSTLTIQRTQQEDSAVYLCASSPSATSETQYFGPGTRLLVL.

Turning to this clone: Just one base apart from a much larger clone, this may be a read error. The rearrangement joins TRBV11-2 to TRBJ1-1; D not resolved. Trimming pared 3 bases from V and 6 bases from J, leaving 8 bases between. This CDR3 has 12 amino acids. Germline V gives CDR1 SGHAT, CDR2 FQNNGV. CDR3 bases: TGTGCCAGCAGCTTTGATCGGGCTGAAGCTTTCTTT. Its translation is CASSFDRAEAFF.

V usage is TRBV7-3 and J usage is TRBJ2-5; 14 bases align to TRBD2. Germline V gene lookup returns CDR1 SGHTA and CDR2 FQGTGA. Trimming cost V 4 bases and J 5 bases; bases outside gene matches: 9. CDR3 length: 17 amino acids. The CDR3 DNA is TGTGCCAGCAGCTCATCGGGACTAGCGGGAGAGGGGGAGACCCAGTACTTC. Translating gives CASSSSGLAGEGETQYF.

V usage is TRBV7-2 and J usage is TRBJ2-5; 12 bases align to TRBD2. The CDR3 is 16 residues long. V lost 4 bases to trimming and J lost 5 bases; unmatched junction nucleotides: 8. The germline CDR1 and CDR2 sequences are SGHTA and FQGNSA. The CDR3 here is CASSSLGTSGRETQYF. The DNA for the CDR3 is TGTGCCAGCAGCTCCCTTGGGACTAGCGGGCGTGAGACCCAGTACTTC.

The CDR3 reads CASSRVRGTGTSGSYEQFF. CDR3 DNA: TGTGCCAGCAGCCGAGTTAGAGGTACCGGGACTAGCGGGAGCTATGAGCAGTTCTTC. This rearrangement joins TRBV27 to TRBJ2-1; 14 nucleotides line up with TRBD2. Germline V gene lookup returns CDR1 MNHEY and CDR2 SMNVEV (reference sequence). The CDR3 has 19 residues. V gave up 6 bases and J gave up 8 bases; unmatched junction bases: 18.